Below are 19 T cell receptor beta chains sequenced from a single sample in a study of OX40 agonist ivuxolimab in advanced cancers. TCRdb's copy holds only in-frame clones and misses some; the assay was immunoSEQ multiplex PCR. The sample records about 46,000 clones, about 91% being singletons. Sequencing was performed on CD4+ or CD8+ T cells sorted from blood, taken in a trial of the OX40 agonist ivuxolimab. The receptors originated from an adult with an advanced solid tumor such as melanoma, head and neck, liver or kidney cancer.

The chain links TRBV28 to TRBJ2-1; D is perhaps TRBD1 or TRBD2 (6 bases each). Per the germline V gene, CDR1 is MDHEN and CDR2 is SYDVKM. V was shortened by 3 bases and J by 9 bases, with 18 bases between the two germline ends. The CDR3 loop spans 15 amino acids. The CDR3 reads CASSLAPRGHGEQFF. The CDR3 DNA sequence: TGTGCCAGCAGTTTGGCCCCACGGGGGCATGGTGAGCAGTTCTTC.

This clone was recorded only once. This chain joins TRBV2 and TRBJ1-3, with TRBD1 as a possible D gene (5 bases). V was trimmed by 3 bases and J by 8 bases, leaving 20 bases between them. The CDR3 is 16 amino acids. Germline assignment: CDR1 SNHLY and CDR2 FYNNEI. The DNA of the CDR3 is TGTGCCAGCAGTGACCCTGGCGAGAGGGGAGGGGACACCATATATTTT. This encodes CASSDPGERGGDTIYF.

The gene calls are TRBV27 and TRBJ2-7; 13 bases agree with TRBD2. The CDR3 spans 17 residues. The germline CDR1 and CDR2 sequences are MNHEY and SMNVEV (reference sequence). The V and J ends lost 0 bases and 5 bases, in that order; junction bases with no gene match: 7. The CDR3 DNA reads TGTGCCAGCAGTTTATCTCCCGGACTAGCGGGAGAGGACGAGCAGTACTTC. This codes for CASSLSPGLAGEDEQYF.

The chain couples TRBV10-3 to TRBJ2-1, with 14 bases lining up with TRBD2. The CDR3 is 18 amino acids. After removal of 3 bases from V and 9 bases from J, the junction contained 13 bases not matched to a gene. The germline gives CDR1 ENHRY, CDR2 SYGVKD. CDR3 in amino acids: CAISDRTSGGPERGEQFF. CDR3 nucleotide sequence: TGTGCCATCAGTGACCGGACTAGCGGGGGGCCTGAGCGGGGTGAGCAGTTCTTC.

The V call is TRBV9, the J call TRBJ2-6; D remains ambiguous. V was cut by 0 bases and J by 5 bases, with 9 bases left in between. Per the germline V gene, CDR1 is SGDLS and CDR2 is YYNGEE. The CDR3 is 15 amino acids. The CDR3 coding sequence is TGTGCCAGCAGCGTAGCACTGGAAAGGGCCAACGTCCTGACTTTC. Encoded protein: CASSVALERANVLTF.

The chain is built from TRBV6-5 and TRBJ2-1; no definite D call. The CDR3 is 15 amino acids. CDR1 is MNHEY and CDR2 is SVGAGI in the germline V gene. V lost 5 bases and J lost 3, with 14 bases in between. The CDR3 DNA is TGTGCCAGCAGTCTAATAAGCCCCATCTACAATGAGCAGTTCTTC. It specifies CASSLISPIYNEQFF.

This chain uses TRBV7-8 with TRBJ2-7, with D tentatively TRBD1 or TRBD2 (7 bases each). V lost 3 bases, J lost 2 bases, and 17 bases lay in between. The CDR3 contains 16 residues. Germline V gene lookup returns CDR1 SGHVS and CDR2 FQNEAQ. The CDR3 DNA reads TGTGCCAGCAGCTTCGAGGTAGCAGGGGGGGCCTACGAGCAGTACTTC. Protein product: CASSFEVAGGAYEQYF. The full variable domain, with the rest looked up from reference TRBV7-8 and TRBJ2-7, is GAGVSQSPRYKVAKRGQDVALRCDPISGHVSLFWYQQALGQGPEFLTYFQNEAQLDKSGLPSDRFFAERPEGSVSTLKIQRTQQEDSAVYLCASSFEVAGGAYEQYFGPGTRLTVT.

This rearrangement joins TRBV27 to TRBJ1-5; possible D gene TRBD1, 5 bases. V lost 8 bases and J lost 7, with 15 bases in between. Germline CDR1 is MNHEY and CDR2 is SMNVEV (reference sequence). The CDR3 extends over 13 amino acids. The DNA of the CDR3 is TGTGCCAGCTCCCTGGGGGGTGAACAGCCCCAGCATTTT. Translating gives CASSLGGEQPQHF.

The V call is TRBV14, the J call TRBJ1-2; TRBD1 aligns across 9 bases. This CDR3 contains 14 residues. Trimming at V came to 2 bases and at J to 4 bases, leaving 2 bases not matched to a gene. Germline V lookup: CDR1 SGHDN, CDR2 FVKESK. CDR3 bases: TGTGCCAGCAGCCAAACAGGGGGCGCCTATGGCTACACCTTC. This sequence encodes CASSQTGGAYGYTF.

This chain connects TRBV21-1 to TRBJ2-5; the tabulated D call, TRBD2, remains unverified against the DNA. TRBV21-1 is listed as a pseudogene. This CDR3 is built from 17 residues. This CDR3 is CASSKGTSGTRWETQYF. As DNA, the CDR3 is TGTGCCAGCAGCAAAGGGACTAGCGGGACAAGGTGGGAGACCCAGTACTTC.

The chain carries TRBV19 and TRBJ1-3; 9 bases align to TRBD1. The V and J ends lost 9 bases and 0 bases, in that order; junction bases with no gene match: 6. Germline CDR1 reads LNHDA; CDR2 reads SQIVND (reference sequence). CDR3 length equals 15 residues. Here the CDR3 DNA reads TGTGCCAGCCGCGAGACAGGGGGCTCTGGAAACACCATATATTTT. It codes for CASRETGGSGNTIYF.

A single count supports this clone. The genes are TRBV14 and TRBJ2-1; 9 bases agree with TRBD1. The V and J ends lost 8 bases and 9 bases, in that order; junction bases with no gene match: 8. This CDR3 spans 13 amino acids. Germline V gene data show CDR1 as SGHDN and CDR2 as FVKESK. CDR3 in amino acids: CASHYTGGGEQFF. The CDR3 nucleotides read TGTGCCAGCCATTATACAGGGGGCGGTGAGCAGTTCTTC.

The chain links TRBV23-1 to TRBJ1-2; the D is unclear. TRBV23-1 is recorded as an ORF, its role being uncertain. V dropped 0 bases and J dropped 4 bases, with 9 bases sitting between them. The CDR3 is made up of 14 amino acids. CDR3 amino acids: CASSQSGQSYGYTF. DNA of the CDR3: TGCGCCAGCAGTCAATCGGGCCAGAGCTATGGCTACACCTTC.

V gene TRBV7-6 combines with J gene TRBJ2-2; 11 nucleotides align to TRBD2. J lost 1 base, V lost 6 bases, and 4 bases had no gene match. Germline CDR1 is SGHVS and CDR2 is FNYEAQ. CDR3 size: 16 residues. The DNA of the CDR3 is TGTGCCAGCAGAAGTCTAGCGGGAGGGAACACCGGGGAGCTGTTTTTT. Amino acid sequence: CASRSLAGGNTGELFF.

V and J are TRBV15 and TRBJ1-6; D not certain. The CDR3 runs 12 residues. Deletions cut 5 bases from V and 10 bases from J, with 9 bases between. Germline V gene sequence: CDR1 LNHNV, CDR2 YYDKDF (reference sequence). CDR3 region: CATSPGESPLHF. In DNA form, the CDR3 reads TGTGCCACCAGCCCCGGTGAATCACCCCTCCACTTT. Full variable domain (missing parts from reference TRBV15 and TRBJ1-6): DAMVIQNPRYQVTQFGKPVTLSCSQTLNHNVMYWYQQKSSQAPKLLFHYYDKDFNNEADTPDNFQSRRPNTSFCFLDIRSPGLGDTAMYLCATSPGESPLHFGNGTRLTVT.

The chain is built from TRBV28 and TRBJ1-1; D is uncertain. The CDR3 contains 14 residues. V lost 2 bases to trimming and J lost 6 bases, with 13 bases between them. Germline V gene sequence: CDR1 MDHEN, CDR2 SYDVKM. CDR3 in amino acids: CASSLQSKTAEAFF. CDR3 nucleotide sequence: TGTGCCAGCAGTTTACAGTCAAAAACGGCTGAAGCTTTCTTT.

The V and J genes are TRBV9 and TRBJ1-1; D remains unclear. Germline V gives CDR1 SGDLS, CDR2 YYNGEE. There are 15 residues in the CDR3. The V end lost 4 bases, the J end lost 0 bases, and 13 bases lay between the germline ends. CDR3 sequence reads: CASSSLGYMNTEAFF. CDR3 nucleotide sequence: TGTGCCAGCAGCTCGTTGGGATACATGAACACTGAAGCTTTCTTT.

V usage is TRBV10-3 and J usage is TRBJ1-6; D ambiguous. This CDR3 is 14 amino acids long. V lost 7 bases, J lost 0 bases, and 7 bases lay in between. CDR1 and CDR2 (germline): ENHRY, SYGVKD. This chain's CDR3 is CAITSSSYNSPLHF. CDR3 nucleotides: TGTGCCATCACTTCAAGCTCCTATAATTCACCCCTCCACTTT.

This chain joins TRBV7-9 and TRBJ2-5; D is unclear. CDR3 size: 16 residues. The V gene lost 1 base and the J gene lost 5 bases, with 17 bases spanning the gap. Per the germline V gene, CDR1 is SEHNR and CDR2 is FQNEAQ (reference sequence). This CDR3 is CASSLGGIRVGETQYF. The CDR3 DNA sequence: TGTGCCAGCAGCTTAGGTGGTATAAGGGTTGGGGAGACCCAGTACTTC.